The rows below give T cell receptor beta chains drawn from one sample of a study of blood T cell repertoires in COVID-19. Libraries were prepared by immunoSEQ multiplex PCR; TCRdb keeps only in-frame clonotypes and omits some of them. The sample records around 50,000 clones, 89% being singletons. The source material was peripheral blood. The source of these receptors is a human donor in a cohort sampled during active COVID-19. CDR3s include the opening cysteine and the closing phenylalanine or tryptophan. D genes are given only for firm matches. Rows give clone size only sometimes, using once, few, many, or a class for an expanded clone.

j_call: TRBJ2-7
v_call: TRBV7-3
d_call: NA
clone_size: few
cdr3_nt: TGTGCCAGCAGCTTAGGTCCCGCGAACGAGCAGTACTTC
cdr3_aa: CASSLGPANEQYF

j_call: TRBJ2-7
v_call: TRBV18
d_call: NA
clone_size: NA
cdr3_nt: TGTGCCAGCTCACCAGCAGAACAGGTTGATTTCTACGAGCAGTACTTC
cdr3_aa: CASSPAEQVDFYEQYF

j_call: TRBJ2-5
v_call: TRBV5-1
d_call: NA
clone_size: NA
cdr3_nt: TGCGCCAGCAGCTTACGGGGTCCGGGCGACTTCCAAGAGACCCAGTACTTC
cdr3_aa: CASSLRGPGDFQETQYF

j_call: TRBJ2-7
v_call: TRBV3-1/TRBV3-2
d_call: NA
clone_size: few
cdr3_nt: TGTGCCAGCAGCCAAAGAGGGCGAGTAGGGACCTACGAGCAGTACTTC
cdr3_aa: CASSQRGRVGTYEQYF

j_call: TRBJ1-2
v_call: TRBV7-2
d_call: NA
clone_size: NA
cdr3_nt: TGTGCCAGCAGCTTTAACCAGGCCCGCCGGAACTATGGCTACACCTTC
cdr3_aa: CASSFNQARRNYGYTF

j_call: TRBJ1-6
v_call: TRBV6-1
d_call: NA
clone_size: once
cdr3_nt: TGTGCCAGCAGTGAATCTCCAGGGTGGACGGCCTATAATTCACCCCTCCACTTT
cdr3_aa: CASSESPGWTAYNSPLHF

j_call: TRBJ2-1
v_call: TRBV7-3
d_call: NA
clone_size: NA
cdr3_nt: TGTGCCAGCAGCCCAAGACACCTTGCTACGGTCTACAATGAGCAGTTCTTC
cdr3_aa: CASSPRHLATVYNEQFF

j_call: TRBJ2-1
v_call: TRBV10-3
d_call: NA
clone_size: NA
cdr3_nt: TGTGCCTCATCCGGGGGCTACAATGAGCAGTTCTTC
cdr3_aa: CASSGGYNEQFF

j_call: TRBJ2-5
v_call: TRBV7-2
d_call: TRBD2
clone_size: NA
cdr3_nt: TGTGCCAGCGTCCCGCCGGGGAGGGTGCAAGAGACCCAGTACTTC
cdr3_aa: CASVPPGRVQETQYF

j_call: TRBJ2-7
v_call: TRBV7-9
d_call: TRBD1
clone_size: NA
cdr3_nt: TGTGCCAGCAGCCCAGGAGGACAGGGGGGGTCCTACGAGCAGTACTTC
cdr3_aa: CASSPGGQGGSYEQYF

j_call: TRBJ2-3
v_call: TRBV9
d_call: TRBD1
clone_size: NA
cdr3_nt: TGTGCCAGCGGGGGACAGGGGACAGATACGCAGTATTTT
cdr3_aa: CASGGQGTDTQYF

j_call: TRBJ2-5
v_call: TRBV19
d_call: NA
clone_size: NA
cdr3_nt: TGTGCCAGTAGCCCCGGGACAACAGGGGAGACCCAGTACTTC
cdr3_aa: CASSPGTTGETQYF

j_call: TRBJ2-1
v_call: TRBV19
d_call: NA
clone_size: few
cdr3_nt: TGTGCCAGTAGTCCGCTGAATACAGGGAACAATGAGCAGTTCTTC
cdr3_aa: CASSPLNTGNNEQFF

j_call: TRBJ2-1
v_call: TRBV20-1
d_call: TRBD2
clone_size: NA
cdr3_nt: TGCAGTGCTAGTGGTGGACTAGCGGGAGTCAATGAGCAGTTCTTC
cdr3_aa: CSASGGLAGVNEQFF

j_call: TRBJ2-7
v_call: TRBV29-1
d_call: TRBD1
clone_size: NA
cdr3_nt: TGCAGCGCTAAGACAGGGACCTACGAGCAGTACTTC
cdr3_aa: CSAKTGTYEQYF

j_call: TRBJ1-3
v_call: TRBV7-7
d_call: NA
clone_size: NA
cdr3_nt: TGTGCCAGCAGCTTAGCGCGAGGCTCTGGAAACACCATATATTTT
cdr3_aa: CASSLARGSGNTIYF

j_call: TRBJ2-1
v_call: TRBV5-4
d_call: TRBD1
clone_size: NA
cdr3_nt: TGTGCCAGCATTCCACAGGGGAGCTCCTACAATGAGCAGTTCTTC
cdr3_aa: CASIPQGSSYNEQFF

j_call: TRBJ1-2
v_call: TRBV7-2
d_call: TRBD1
clone_size: NA
cdr3_nt: TGTGCCAGCAGCTCTAGGAGGGGACAGCTCAACTATGGCTACACCTTC
cdr3_aa: CASSSRRGQLNYGYTF

j_call: TRBJ1-3
v_call: TRBV19
d_call: NA
clone_size: once
cdr3_nt: TGTGCCAGTAGTATGGGGGACTCCTGGTCTGGAAACACCATATATTTT
cdr3_aa: CASSMGDSWSGNTIYF

j_call: TRBJ1-2
v_call: TRBV29-1
d_call: TRBD1
clone_size: few
cdr3_nt: TGCAGCTATACCAGACAGGGTGCTAACTATGGCTACACCTTC
cdr3_aa: CSYTRQGANYGYTF

j_call: TRBJ2-3
v_call: TRBV5-1
d_call: NA
clone_size: NA
cdr3_nt: TGCGCCAGCAGCTTAGAAGGACGGGGGACCACAGATACGCAGTATTTT
cdr3_aa: CASSLEGRGTTDTQYF

j_call: TRBJ2-7
v_call: TRBV19
d_call: TRBD1
clone_size: NA
cdr3_nt: TGTGCCAGTTCTCCGGGACAGGGTGGGGGCTCCTACGAGCAGTACTTC
cdr3_aa: CASSPGQGGGSYEQYF

j_call: TRBJ1-1
v_call: TRBV5-1
d_call: NA
clone_size: medium-sized
cdr3_nt: TGCGCCAGCAGCCCGACAGAGAACACTGAAGCTTTCTTT
cdr3_aa: CASSPTENTEAFF

j_call: TRBJ2-1
v_call: TRBV7-2
d_call: TRBD1
clone_size: NA
cdr3_nt: TGTGCCAGCAGCTCCTTGGGACAGGGGGCCTATGAGCAGTTCTTC
cdr3_aa: CASSSLGQGAYEQFF

j_call: TRBJ2-3
v_call: TRBV7-2
d_call: NA
clone_size: NA
cdr3_nt: TGTGCCAGCAGCTTAAGAGGCAGTACGGCAACAGATACGCAGTATTTT
cdr3_aa: CASSLRGSTATDTQYF

j_call: TRBJ2-7
v_call: TRBV19
d_call: TRBD1
clone_size: NA
cdr3_nt: TGTGCCAGTAGTACCCGACAGGGTGGATACGAGCAGTACTTC
cdr3_aa: CASSTRQGGYEQYF

j_call: TRBJ1-1
v_call: TRBV7-2
d_call: NA
clone_size: NA
cdr3_nt: TGTGCCAGCACCTTACGGGAATCGCGGAAGCTTGAAGCTTTCTTT
cdr3_aa: CASTLRESRKLEAFF

j_call: TRBJ1-1
v_call: TRBV19
d_call: TRBD1
clone_size: NA
cdr3_nt: TGTGCCAGTAGAGCCACACAGGGGCGGAACACTGAAGCTTTCTTT
cdr3_aa: CASRATQGRNTEAFF

j_call: TRBJ2-7
v_call: TRBV10-3
d_call: NA
clone_size: NA
cdr3_nt: TGTGCCATCAGTGAGCACGGTAAGCCCTACGAGCAGTACTTC
cdr3_aa: CAISEHGKPYEQYF

j_call: TRBJ2-7
v_call: TRBV10-2
d_call: TRBD2
clone_size: NA
cdr3_nt: TGCGCCAGCAGTGCACTAGCGGGGGGTTCTACCTACGAGCAGTACTTC
cdr3_aa: CASSALAGGSTYEQYF